This T cell receptor (beta chain) was identified in a study of blood T cell repertoires in COVID-19. As for the study in general: Sites in the United States, Italy and Spain provided acute and convalescent COVID-19 samples. Sources were T cells, B-cell-depleted T cells, or PBMCs; the material itself was cDNA or gDNA.

In the original workflow: Estimation of nucleated cell counts relied on the amplification of reference gene primers. TCRdb's copy holds only in-frame clones and misses some; the assay was immunoSEQ multiplex PCR. V and J calls and clone size are given by that table; D and trimming were obtained from the DNA. This table has 100,000 or so clones, 90% to 95% appearing once. Sequenced sample: peripheral blood. This TCR derives from a human donor with active COVID-19. The donor label of this sample is uncertain.

The CDR3: CASSSGQNTEAFF. CDR3 DNA sequence: TGTGCCAGCAGTTCCGGACAGAACACTGAAGCTTTCTTT. This rearrangement joins TRBV6-6 to TRBJ1-1; perhaps TRBD1 as D (5 bases). The CDR3 runs to 13 residues. Germline-derived CDR1 and CDR2 are MNHNY and SVGAGI (reference sequence). The V end was cut by 4 bases, the J end by 1 base, with 7 bases between.